A single sample is the source of the 21 T cell receptor beta chains below, sequenced in a study of blood T cell repertoires in COVID-19. Produced via immunoSEQ multiplex PCR; TCRdb's table is partial and in-frame only. The sample records about 200,000 clones, around 86% being singletons. Sequenced: peripheral blood. The receptors were sampled from a man between 60 and 75 years old who had recovered from COVID-19.

The chain employs TRBV18 and TRBJ2-7, with 8 nucleotides matching TRBD2. There are 14 residues in the CDR3. V shed 3 bases and J 3 bases; nucleotides not matched to a gene: 4. Germline V gene lookup returns CDR1 KGHSH and CDR2 LQKENI. The DNA of the CDR3 is TGTGCCAGCTCACCTTCGAGCGGGGGCTACGAGCAGTACTTC. It codes for CASSPSSGGYEQYF.

V is TRBV9 and J is TRBJ2-2; 9 bases are shared with TRBD2. Germline CDR1 is SGDLS and CDR2 is YYNGEE. The V gene end was trimmed by 0 bases and the J gene end by 5 bases; junction bases not matched to a gene: 8. The CDR3 is 17 amino acids. DNA of the CDR3: TGTGCCAGCAGCGTAGATATAGCGGGAGTGGAAACCGGGGAGCTGTTTTTT. Its protein is CASSVDIAGVETGELFF.

The rearrangement links TRBV5-6 to TRBJ1-4; 9 bases match TRBD1. This CDR3 region has 16 residues. The V gene's germline CDR1 is SGHDT and CDR2 YYEEEE. Germline trimming cut 7 bases from V and 0 bases from J; bases unmatched to any gene: 7. This chain's CDR3 is CASCPGQGATNEKLFF. The CDR3 DNA follows: TGTGCCAGCTGTCCGGGACAGGGAGCAACTAATGAAAAACTGTTTTTT.

This chain uses TRBV7-8 with TRBJ2-2, with D unclear. The CDR3 sequence is 14 residues long. The germline V gene has CDR1 SGHVS and CDR2 FQNEAQ. V gave up 2 bases and J gave up 1 base, with 5 bases separating them. The CDR3 region has the DNA TGTGCCAGCAGCTTATCCGGGAACACCGGGGAGCTGTTTTTT. As protein: CASSLSGNTGELFF. Drawing the rest from reference TRBV7-8 and TRBJ2-2, the complete variable domain is GAGVSQSPRYKVAKRGQDVALRCDPISGHVSLFWYQQALGQGPEFLTYFQNEAQLDKSGLPSDRFFAERPEGSVSTLKIQRTQQEDSAVYLCASSLSGNTGELFFGEGSRLTVL.

The V and J genes are TRBV28 and TRBJ2-5; 11 bases match TRBD2. This CDR3 is built from 14 residues. Germline CDR1 reads MDHEN; CDR2 reads SYDVKM. With 6 bases clipped from V and 9 bases from J, the junction kept 9 bases outside the gene matches. CDR3 region: CASSPPGTSGAQYF. For the CDR3, the DNA is TGTGCCAGCAGCCCACCCGGGACTAGCGGAGCCCAGTACTTC.

This chain uses TRBV28 with TRBJ2-7; 7 bases line up with TRBD1. The CDR3 runs 13 residues. The germline CDR1 and CDR2 sequences are MDHEN and SYDVKM. With 6 bases clipped from V and 6 bases from J, the junction kept 8 bases outside the gene matches. CDR3 sequence (DNA): TGTGCCAGCAGGAACAGGGGATATTCCGAGCAGTACTTC. It is translated as CASRNRGYSEQYF.

The gene calls are TRBV3-1 (or the pseudogene TRBV3-2) and TRBJ1-5; 7 nucleotides match TRBD1. Losses at the gene ends were 3 bases for V and 1 base for J; bases not matched to a gene: 6. The CDR3 covers 16 residues. The V gene's germline CDR1 is LGHDT and CDR2 YNNKEL (reference sequence). The CDR3 DNA follows: TGTGCCAGCAGCCAGTCCAGGGGGTCGAGCAATCAGCCCCAGCATTTT. The encoded protein is CASSQSRGSSNQPQHF.

V is TRBV15 and J is TRBJ1-5; TRBD1 matches at 9 bases. Germline assignment: CDR1 LNHNV and CDR2 YYDKDF (reference sequence). This CDR3 is 18 amino acids long. V lost 0 bases to trimming and J lost 0 bases; unmatched junction nucleotides: 6. CDR3 protein: CATSRDWTGVNSNQPQHF. CDR3 nucleotide sequence: TGTGCCACCAGCAGAGATTGGACAGGGGTAAATAGCAATCAGCCCCAGCATTTT.

This rearrangement joins TRBV11-3 to TRBJ2-2, with TRBD2 matching 9 bases. Germline V gene sequence: CDR1 SGHNT, CDR2 YENEEA. Trimming took 5 bases from V and 1 from J; bases not matched to a gene: 2. This CDR3 is built from 15 residues. DNA for the CDR3: TGTGCCAGCAGCGTGCGGGAGGGGAACACCGGGGAGCTGTTTTTT. Translated, it gives CASSVREGNTGELFF.

CDR3 sequence reads: CASSLSGQGGDYGYTF. CDR3 in DNA: TGCGCCAGCAGCTTGAGCGGACAGGGTGGTGACTATGGCTACACCTTC. The gene calls are TRBV5-1 and TRBJ1-2; 8 nucleotides line up with TRBD1. Germline V gene data show CDR1 as SGHRS and CDR2 as YFSETQ. The CDR3 runs 16 residues. The V and J ends lost 1 base and 3 bases, in that order; junction bases with no gene match: 8.

The V gene is TRBV4-2, the J gene TRBJ2-3, with D possibly being TRBD2 (6 bases). The CDR3 extends over 16 amino acids. CDR1 and CDR2 from the germline V gene are LGHNA and YNFKEQ. Trimming left V 0 bases short and J 1 base short, with 11 bases between. In DNA, the CDR3 is TGTGCCAGCAGCCAAGATTCAACGGGAGGCACAGATACGCAGTATTTT. It codes for CASSQDSTGGTDTQYF.

The chain links TRBV11-2 to TRBJ2-3, with D tentatively TRBD2 (5 bases). Trimming took off 1 base at V and 2 bases at J, with 10 bases between the two ends. This CDR3 region has 15 residues. The germline V gene encodes CDR1 SGHAT and CDR2 FQNNGV. CDR3: CASSLARGFTDTQYF. Here the CDR3 DNA reads TGTGCCAGCAGCTTAGCCCGGGGTTTCACAGATACGCAGTATTTT.

The chain links TRBV25-1 to TRBJ1-2, with a weak D call TRBD1 (5 bases). V lost 1 base, J lost 2 bases, and 11 bases lay in between. CDR3 length: 15 residues. Germline CDR1 is MGHDK and CDR2 is SYGVNS. CDR3 amino acids: CASSESGRANYGYTF. CDR3 DNA: TGTGCCAGCAGTGAATCGGGCAGGGCCAACTATGGCTACACCTTC.

The chain recombines TRBV11-2 with TRBJ2-7; 7 nucleotides align to TRBD1. In germline, CDR1 is SGHAT, CDR2 FQNNGV. The CDR3 spans 16 residues. V lost 1 base, J lost 2 bases, and 8 bases stayed unmatched. CDR3 sequence: CASSLGWSGGPYEQYF. The CDR3 nucleotides are TGTGCCAGCAGCTTAGGGTGGTCAGGGGGACCCTACGAGCAGTACTTC.

This chain uses TRBV5-1 with TRBJ1-1; 8 positions agree with TRBD1. The V gene end was trimmed by 4 bases and the J gene end by 3 bases; junction bases not matched to a gene: 11. CDR1 is SGHRS and CDR2 is YFSETQ in the germline V gene. The CDR3 consists of 16 residues. CDR3 nucleotides: TGCGCCAGCAGCGACGAGTCAGGGGGCCGGGACACTGAAGCTTTCTTT. This translates into CASSDESGGRDTEAFF.

The DNA for the CDR3 is TGTGCCAGTAGAGACAGGGGTTCAACTAATGAAAAACTGTTTTTT. It specifies CASRDRGSTNEKLFF. The chain combines TRBV19 with TRBJ1-4; 8 nucleotides line up with TRBD1. The germline gives CDR1 LNHDA, CDR2 SQIVND (reference sequence). The CDR3 is 15 amino acids. V shed 6 bases, J shed 0 bases, and the junction held 3 bases outside the gene matches.

This clone has a single count. V and J are TRBV7-2 and TRBJ2-1, with a possible D match to TRBD1 (6 bases). The CDR3 has 15 residues. Germline CDR1 and CDR2: SGHTA and FQGNSA. The V end lost 4 bases, the J end lost 3 bases, and 13 bases lay between the germline ends. The CDR3 region has the DNA TGTGCCAGCAGCTCCAGGGGTGCCCTCTACAATGAGCAGTTCTTC. This encodes CASSSRGALYNEQFF.

CDR3: CATHSPGTGANVLTF. CDR3 DNA sequence: TGTGCCACACATTCCCCAGGGACTGGGGCCAACGTCCTGACTTTC. The chain links TRBV6-5 to TRBJ2-6; perhaps TRBD1 as D (5 bases). CDR3 length: 15 amino acids. V was pared by 10 bases and J by 2 bases, with 15 bases between. The germline gives CDR1 MNHEY, CDR2 SVGAGI.

This chain uses TRBV9 with TRBJ1-4; 9 positions match TRBD1. Germline V gene sequence: CDR1 SGDLS, CDR2 YYNGEE. V dropped 4 bases and J dropped 8; count of bases not matched to a gene: 6. This CDR3 is built from 14 residues. The CDR3 bases are TGTGCCAGCAGCTCCGACAGGGGGGGAGAAAAACTGTTTTTT. Translation: CASSSDRGGEKLFF.

The genes are TRBV2 and TRBJ2-5, with D possibly being TRBD2 (5 bases). The CDR3 contains 10 residues. Germline V gives CDR1 SNHLY, CDR2 FYNNEI. The V and J ends lost 3 bases and 9 bases respectively, with 5 bases between them. The CDR3 is CASSERAQYF. The CDR3 nucleotides are TGTGCCAGCAGTGAGAGGGCCCAGTACTTC.

Only one count was recorded for this clone. The rearrangement joins TRBV5-1 to TRBJ1-1; possibly TRBD1 for D (6 bases). The germline CDR1 and CDR2 sequences are SGHRS and YFSETQ. V gave up 4 bases and J gave up 1 base, with 8 bases separating them. This CDR3 has 13 amino acids. CDR3 coding DNA: TGCGCCAGCAGCCCGACAGGGAACACTGAAGCTTTCTTT. It encodes CASSPTGNTEAFF.